This note documents a single TCR beta chain sequence. The antigen is undetermined. The PCR contained 60 Vbeta and 13 Jbeta primers. Assay used: immunoSEQ multiplex PCR; TCRdb lists only in-frame clones, some missing. The sample consists of more than 150,000 clones, about three quarters of them appearing once. The donors gave bone marrow, and they were healthy. The germline V gene encodes CDR1 SGHTA and CDR2 FQGNSA. Trimming removed 2 bases at V and 1 base at J, with 20 bases between. The CDR3 sequence is 18 residues long. This entry comes from a study of cytomegalovirus exposure and HLA in healthy donors. Findings and limits, study-wide: For presence/absence analyses, sequencing depth was assumed to be roughly uniform across donors. The study dropped some indistinguishable V segments, TRBV6-2 and TRBV6-3 among them.

The chain employs TRBV7-2 and TRBJ2-5; the D is unclear. This TCR was sampled from a woman between 50 and 59 years old in good health and CMV-seropositive. Sequencing input: PBMCs. This chain's CDR3 is CASSLWLRGSVGQETQYF. In DNA form, the CDR3 reads TGTGCCAGCAGCTTATGGCTGAGAGGATCGGTGGGCCAAGAGACCCAGTACTTC.